This T cell receptor beta chain emerged from a study of lymphopenia after photon versus proton radiotherapy. General study points: Proton therapy kept repertoires fairly stable, unlike photons, which gained effector/memory cells. After lymphocyte nadir, photon-treated repertoires showed oligoclonal expansion, especially CD8+ Temra.

The protocol was immunoSEQ multiplex PCR, while the TCRdb copy is restricted to in-frame clones and leaves out a portion. The sample has roughly 18,000 clones, 70% to 90% seen once. In regard to this clone: The antigen is not known.

This receptor was obtained from a man aged 70-80 years with pancreatic cancer. The starting material was peripheral blood, obtained from a patient treated with proton-based radiotherapy.

This chain's CDR3 is CASSLVTSGTDTQYF. The CDR3 DNA follows: TGCGCCAGCAGCTTGGTAACTAGCGGCACAGATACGCAGTATTTT. The gene calls are TRBV5-1 and TRBJ2-3; TRBD2 agrees at 7 bases. After removal of 0 bases from V and 1 base from J, the junction contained 2 bases not matched to a gene. The CDR3 length is 15 residues. Germline CDR1 SGHRS, CDR2 YFSETQ.